A single sample is the source of the 13 T cell receptor beta chains below, sequenced in a study of naive and memory T cell subsets. An oligonucleotide containing a UMI was ligated to the 3' end of TCR cDNA. Amplification of ligated cDNA took four PCR rounds with SP2 and nested alpha and beta constant primers. TCRdb called the 5' RACE reads again in MiXCR, with one record for every CDR3 protein. The sample yields roughly 30,000 distinct CDR3 sequences, around 15% seen once. The origin of the receptors is a female donor in good health.

The chain links TRBV3-1 to TRBJ2-5; D unclear. The CDR3 runs to 14 residues. The ends were cut back, 1 base at V and 1 base at J, with 7 bases in the middle. The V gene's germline CDR1 is LGHDT and CDR2 YNNKEL (reference sequence). CDR3: CASSQGVSQETQYF. The CDR3 DNA reads TGTGCCAGCAGCCAAGGGGTCAGCCAAGAGACCCAGTACTTC.

The table lists this clonotype with many counts. This rearrangement joins TRBV27 to TRBJ2-1; 10 bases are a match to TRBD2. The CDR3 is made up of 17 amino acids. Germline-derived CDR1 and CDR2 are MNHEY and SMNVEV (reference sequence). After removal of 1 base from V and 5 bases from J, the junction contained 8 bases not matched to a gene. The CDR3 reads CASSLFISGGAHNEQFF. In nucleotides, the CDR3 is TGTGCCAGCAGTTTATTCATAAGCGGGGGGGCCCACAATGAGCAGTTCTTC.

About this clonotype: This may come from a read error, since a much larger clone is one base off. CDR3 DNA: TGTGCCAGCAGTTATGGACAGGCGTGTTCACCCCTCCACTTT. As protein: CASSYGQACSPLHF. The chain recombines TRBV6-5 with TRBJ1-6; 7 positions agree with TRBD1. CDR3 length: 14 residues. Germline V gene sequence: CDR1 MNHEY, CDR2 SVGAGI. V lost 3 bases to trimming and J lost 9 bases; unmatched junction nucleotides: 5.

This chain links TRBV6-5 with TRBJ1-4; D is ambiguous. There are 14 residues in the CDR3. Germline CDR1 is MNHEY and CDR2 is SVGAGI. The V end was cut by 4 bases, the J end by 0 bases, with 6 bases between. The CDR3, as DNA: TGTGCCAGCAGTTCAAGATCAACTAATGAAAAACTGTTTTTT. It specifies CASSSRSTNEKLFF.

The genes are TRBV29-1 and TRBJ1-5; no clear D gene. CDR3 size: 13 residues. Trimming pared 5 bases from V and 6 bases from J, leaving 14 bases between. Germline V lookup: CDR1 SQVTM, CDR2 ANQGSEA. CDR3 sequence reads: CSVREVMGQPQHF. CDR3 bases: TGCAGCGTTAGGGAGGTTATGGGTCAGCCCCAGCATTTT.

This chain joins TRBV20-1 and TRBJ1-1; D not certain. With 0 bases removed from V and 2 bases from J, the gap between germline ends came to 16 bases. This CDR3 is built from 16 residues. The germline V gene encodes CDR1 DFQATT and CDR2 SNEGSKA (reference sequence). CDR3 in amino acids: CSARDGWRAENTEAFF. The CDR3 region has the DNA TGCAGTGCTAGAGATGGTTGGCGGGCGGAAAACACTGAAGCTTTCTTT.

This clonotype was counted between two and nine times. This chain connects TRBV27 to TRBJ1-4; D gene unclear. The germline gives CDR1 MNHEY, CDR2 SMNVEV (reference sequence). There are 14 residues in the CDR3. Trimming cost V 6 bases and J 0 bases, with 8 bases left between them. CDR3 loop: CASRSTATNEKLFF. DNA of the CDR3: TGTGCCAGCAGGTCCACAGCAACTAATGAAAAACTGTTTTTT.

V gene TRBV5-6 combines with J gene TRBJ2-7, with 9 bases that match TRBD2. With 0 bases clipped from V and 1 base from J, the junction kept 11 bases outside the gene matches. The CDR3 runs 18 residues. Germline V gives CDR1 SGHDT, CDR2 YYEEEE. The CDR3 DNA reads as TGTGCCAGCAGCTTGGGGGAGTTAGCGGGGGTCCCTTCCTACGAGCAGTACTTC. It specifies CASSLGELAGVPSYEQYF.

This clonotype occurred a few times. The chain links TRBV12-3 or TRBV12-4 to TRBJ1-2, with D perhaps TRBD1 (6 bases). The CDR3 is made up of 14 amino acids. V was clipped by 5 bases and J by 8 bases, with 18 bases between them. CDR3 DNA: TGTGCCAGCAGTCCCCAAGGGGGGTTGAGAGGCTACACCTTC. Its translation: CASSPQGGLRGYTF.

This clonotype was seen more than once but under ten times. V gene TRBV20-1 combines with J gene TRBJ1-1; the match to TRBD1 covers 8 bases. The CDR3 sequence is 13 residues long. Germline CDR1 and CDR2: DFQATT and SNEGSKA (reference sequence). After removal of 5 bases from V and 8 bases from J, the junction contained 10 bases not matched to a gene. CDR3 DNA: TGCAGTGCTCATCAGGGGGCGCTTGAGGAAGCTTTCTTT. As protein: CSAHQGALEEAFF.

At least ten counts were recorded for this clonotype. This sequence joins TRBV29-1 and TRBJ1-1; D is possibly TRBD1 (5 bases). Looked up from germline, CDR1 is SQVTM and CDR2 is ANQGSEA. The V and J ends lost 5 bases and 4 bases respectively, with 14 bases between them. The CDR3 runs 13 residues. CDR3 in DNA: TGCAGCGTTTCTCCCGGGGCCGGCACTGAAGCTTTCTTT. This gives the protein CSVSPGAGTEAFF.

V usage is TRBV6-1 and J usage is TRBJ2-7, with D perhaps matching TRBD1 (5 bases). V shed 3 bases and J shed 8 bases, with 20 bases lying between them. From germline, CDR1 is MNHNS and CDR2 SASEGT. The CDR3 loop spans 15 amino acids. CDR3 in DNA: TGTGCCAGCAGTGAGATAACAGGTCCTAGTACGAAGCAGTACTTC. It translates to CASSEITGPSTKQYF.

The chain carries TRBV18 and TRBJ2-1; D not resolved. Germline assignment: CDR1 KGHSH and CDR2 LQKENI. The CDR3 extends over 11 amino acids. Trimming took 3 bases from V and 6 from J, leaving 3 bases between them. CDR3 region: CASSPGNEQFF. The CDR3 coding sequence is TGTGCCAGCTCACCCGGCAATGAGCAGTTCTTC.